The 7 T cell receptor beta chains below come from one sample, sequenced in a study of OX40 agonist ivuxolimab in advanced cancers. Using immunoSEQ multiplex PCR, the repertoire was profiled, and TCRdb retains in-frame clones only, with some absent. The sample carries about 38,000 clones, roughly 80% recorded once. The sequencing used CD4+ or CD8+ T cells sorted from blood, collected in a trial of the OX40 agonist ivuxolimab. These TCRs come from an adult with an advanced solid tumor such as melanoma, head and neck, liver or kidney cancer.

Only a few counts were recorded for this clone. The chain has TRBV4-1 and TRBJ1-2, with D perhaps matching TRBD1 (6 bases). The V and J ends lost 0 bases and 5 bases respectively, with 10 bases between them. Germline CDR1 MGHRA, CDR2 YSYEKL. This CDR3 spans 14 amino acids. The CDR3 region has the DNA TGCGCCAGCAGCCAAGAACACAGGGATTATGGCTACACCTTC. This gives the protein CASSQEHRDYGYTF.

This clone was seen only a few times. This chain links TRBV19 with TRBJ1-2; D uncertain. The CDR3 runs to 12 residues. V lost 3 bases and J 5 bases, leaving 7 bases between the germline ends. The germline CDR1 and CDR2 sequences are LNHDA and SQIVND (reference sequence). CDR3 region: CASSMQSYGYTF. CDR3 nucleotide sequence: TGTGCCAGTAGTATGCAGTCGTATGGCTACACCTTC.

The CDR3 sequence is CAWSGLAQNEQYF. DNA for the CDR3: TGTGCCTGGAGTGGACTAGCGCAAAACGAGCAGTACTTC. The chain has TRBV30 and TRBJ2-7, with 8 positions matching TRBD2. Germline V lookup: CDR1 GTSNPN, CDR2 SVGIG (reference sequence). Trimming removed 1 base from V and 5 bases from J; junction bases left unmatched: 4. This CDR3 has 13 residues.

The chain recombines TRBV5-1 with TRBJ2-7; D possibly uses TRBD1 or TRBD2 (5 bases each). The V gene's germline CDR1 is SGHRS and CDR2 YFSETQ. The CDR3 has 15 residues. The germline V and J ends were trimmed by 0 bases and 4 bases, with 14 bases remaining between them. The CDR3 coding sequence is TGCGCCAGCAGCTTGGCCGCAGGGAGTAAATACGAGCAGTACTTC. Translated, it gives CASSLAAGSKYEQYF.

This clone turned up a few times. The chain uses TRBV28 and TRBJ1-1; D unresolved. V was cut by 9 bases and J by 5 bases, with 13 bases left in between. The V gene's germline CDR1 is MDHEN and CDR2 SYDVKM. CDR3 length equals 12 residues. The CDR3 nucleotides read TGTGCCAGTCGGGCCTCAAGGACTGAAGCTTTCTTT. Translation gives CASRASRTEAFF.

The chain couples TRBV5-1 to TRBJ2-2, with D possibly called TRBD1 or TRBD2 (5 bases each). Trimming took off 3 bases at V and 0 bases at J, with 12 bases between the two ends. CDR1 SGHRS and CDR2 YFSETQ come from the germline V gene. The CDR3 runs to 16 residues. As DNA, the CDR3 is TGCGCCAGCAGCTCGCCGGGACGAACGAACACCGGGGAGCTGTTTTTT. It translates to CASSSPGRTNTGELFF.

The V gene is TRBV28, the J gene TRBJ2-7, with TRBD1 identical over 7 bases. The CDR3 loop spans 16 amino acids. Germline-derived CDR1 and CDR2 are MDHEN and SYDVKM. The ends lost 3 bases at V and 0 bases at J; junction bases unmatched: 8. CDR3 nucleotides: TGTGCCAGCAGTTTTTCCGGGACAGCTTTCTCCTACGAGCAGTACTTC. Its protein product is CASSFSGTAFSYEQYF.